What follows are 15 T cell receptor beta chains derived from one specimen sequenced in a study of CD8+ T cells in alopecia areata. Extracted RNA was reverse transcribed into cDNA, the sequencing template. Clones were read by immunoSEQ multiplex PCR, and TCRdb kept only the in-frame ones, dropping some. The table includes over 200,000 clones, 50% to 60% detected once. The source material was CD4+ T cells sorted from blood, sampled at week 0. The receptors were gathered from a human donor with alopecia areata.

This clone turned up a few times. The J gene is TRBJ2-5, the V gene TRBV28; a possible D gene is TRBD1 (6 bases). V lost 3 bases and J lost 3, with 8 bases in between. Germline values: CDR1 MDHEN, CDR2 SYDVKM. The CDR3 has 13 amino acids. Written as DNA, the CDR3 is TGTGCCAGCAGTTTTGGGGGCAAAGAGACCCAGTACTTC. This gives the protein CASSFGGKETQYF.

The genes are TRBV11-3 and TRBJ2-1; D not resolved. The CDR3 runs to 14 residues. Looked up from germline, CDR1 is SGHNT and CDR2 is YENEEA. V was clipped by 1 base and J by 0 bases, with 4 bases between them. The CDR3 sequence: CASSLGYSYNEQFF. CDR3 sequence (DNA): TGTGCCAGCAGCTTAGGGTACTCCTACAATGAGCAGTTCTTC.

J is TRBJ1-6 and V is TRBV25-1; 8 nucleotides match TRBD1. The germline V gene encodes CDR1 MGHDK and CDR2 SYGVNS. The CDR3 contains 13 residues. Losses at the gene ends were 6 bases for V and 9 bases for J; bases not matched to a gene: 4. This CDR3 is CASRDRDTSPLHF. CDR3 in DNA: TGTGCCAGCAGGGACAGGGACACTTCACCCCTCCACTTT.

This clone was seen only a few times. The rearrangement links TRBV6-6 to TRBJ2-7; D remains unclear. The CDR3 loop spans 14 amino acids. Trimming took 7 bases from V and 0 from J, leaving 13 bases between them. Germline CDR1 MNHNY, CDR2 SVGAGI (reference sequence). CDR3 bases: TGTGCCAGCACCTCCCAGGCGCTCTCCTACGAGCAGTACTTC. Translating it yields CASTSQALSYEQYF.

This clone was seen at least ten times. This chain joins TRBV7-9 and TRBJ2-7; 7 nucleotides align to TRBD1. In germline, CDR1 is SEHNR, CDR2 FQNEAQ (reference sequence). CDR3 length: 15 residues. Germline trimming cut 3 bases from V and 1 base from J; bases unmatched to any gene: 6. The CDR3 region is CASSFDGTESYEQYF. CDR3 nucleotide sequence: TGTGCCAGCAGCTTCGACGGGACAGAATCCTACGAGCAGTACTTC.

This clone was counted between two and nine times. The chain recombines TRBV11-1 with TRBJ1-4; 7 nucleotides match TRBD1. The CDR3 consists of 14 residues. From germline, CDR1 is SGHAT and CDR2 FQDESV (reference sequence). Losses at the gene ends were 4 bases for V and 2 bases for J; bases not matched to a gene: 1. The CDR3 DNA sequence: TGTGCCAGCAGCTCGGGACAGACTAATGAAAAACTGTTTTTT. Its translation: CASSSGQTNEKLFF.

This clone showed up just a few times. The rearrangement joins TRBV29-1 to TRBJ2-7; perhaps TRBD1 as D (6 bases). This CDR3 is 12 amino acids long. Germline CDR1 reads SQVTM; CDR2 reads ANQGSEA. Trimming removed 5 bases at V and 7 bases at J, with 15 bases between. DNA for the CDR3: TGCAGCGTTACACAAGGGGGTGATGAGCAGTACTTC. The encoded protein is CSVTQGGDEQYF.

The chain employs TRBV7-9 and TRBJ1-2; weak D call: TRBD1 (5 bases). The CDR3 is 13 amino acids. The V gene lost 3 bases and the J gene lost 4 bases, with 9 bases spanning the gap. Per germline, CDR1 SEHNR and CDR2 FQNEAQ (reference sequence). The CDR3 DNA is TGTGCCAGCAGCTTCGGGGGACCCTATGGCTACACCTTC. Amino acid sequence: CASSFGGPYGYTF.

The rearrangement links TRBV4-1 to TRBJ2-7; 9 bases fit TRBD1. CDR3 length equals 20 residues. CDR1 and CDR2 (germline): MGHRA, YSYEKL. With 5 bases clipped from V and 3 bases from J, the junction kept 23 bases outside the gene matches. This chain's CDR3 is CASSKVAGTGSLIPNYEQYF. CDR3 coding DNA: TGCGCCAGCAGCAAAGTGGCCGGGACAGGGAGCCTCATCCCGAACTACGAGCAGTACTTC.

This clone was counted a few times. This chain connects TRBV14 to TRBJ2-1; D not certain. V lost 3 bases and J 4 bases, leaving 7 bases between the germline ends. The CDR3 spans 13 residues. The germline V gene encodes CDR1 SGHDN and CDR2 FVKESK. The CDR3 region has the DNA TGTGCCAGCAGCCAGGCCTCATACAATGAGCAGTTCTTC. Amino acid sequence: CASSQASYNEQFF.

This clone was seen just once. The chain combines TRBV30 with TRBJ1-2, with TRBD1 matching over 8 bases. In germline, CDR1 is GTSNPN, CDR2 SVGIG (reference sequence). The CDR3 spans 13 residues. Losses at the gene ends were 4 bases for V and 4 bases for J; bases not matched to a gene: 5. The CDR3 coding sequence is TGTGCCTGGAAGGGGACAGGCGTCTATGGCTACACCTTC. This codes for CAWKGTGVYGYTF.

The rearrangement uses TRBV2 and TRBJ1-1, with D uncertain. Germline lookup yields CDR1 SNHLY and CDR2 FYNNEI. The CDR3 covers 13 residues. V lost 1 base and J 2 bases, leaving 5 bases between the germline ends. CDR3 sequence (DNA): TGTGCCAGCAGTGAAGACGTTAACACTGAAGCTTTCTTT. Residues: CASSEDVNTEAFF.

This chain uses TRBV4-1 with TRBJ1-1; D may be TRBD1 (5 bases). The length of the CDR3 is 16 residues. V was shortened by 1 base and J by 3 bases, with 15 bases between the two germline ends. Germline V gives CDR1 MGHRA, CDR2 YSYEKL. The CDR3 reads CASSQVSRTTDTEAFF. The CDR3 DNA sequence: TGCGCCAGCAGCCAAGTTAGCAGGACAACGGACACTGAAGCTTTCTTT.

This clone was seen a handful of times. The rearrangement joins TRBV29-1 to TRBJ2-3; D possibly corresponds to TRBD2 (5 bases). The germline V and J ends were trimmed by 7 bases and 4 bases, with 15 bases remaining between them. This CDR3 is 13 amino acids long. Germline loops: CDR1 SQVTM, CDR2 ANQGSEA. CDR3 protein: CSGTLVAPDTQYF. In nucleotides, the CDR3 is TGCAGCGGAACACTAGTGGCCCCAGATACGCAGTATTTT.

V usage is TRBV7-2 and J usage is TRBJ2-6, with 10 bases that match TRBD2. The V gene end was trimmed by 5 bases and the J gene end by 0 bases; junction bases not matched to a gene: 7. In germline, CDR1 is SGHTA, CDR2 FQGNSA. There are 18 residues in the CDR3. The DNA of the CDR3 is TGTGCCAGCAGCCTGCTAGCGGGGGCACTCTCTGGGGCCAACGTCCTGACTTTC. This sequence encodes CASSLLAGALSGANVLTF.